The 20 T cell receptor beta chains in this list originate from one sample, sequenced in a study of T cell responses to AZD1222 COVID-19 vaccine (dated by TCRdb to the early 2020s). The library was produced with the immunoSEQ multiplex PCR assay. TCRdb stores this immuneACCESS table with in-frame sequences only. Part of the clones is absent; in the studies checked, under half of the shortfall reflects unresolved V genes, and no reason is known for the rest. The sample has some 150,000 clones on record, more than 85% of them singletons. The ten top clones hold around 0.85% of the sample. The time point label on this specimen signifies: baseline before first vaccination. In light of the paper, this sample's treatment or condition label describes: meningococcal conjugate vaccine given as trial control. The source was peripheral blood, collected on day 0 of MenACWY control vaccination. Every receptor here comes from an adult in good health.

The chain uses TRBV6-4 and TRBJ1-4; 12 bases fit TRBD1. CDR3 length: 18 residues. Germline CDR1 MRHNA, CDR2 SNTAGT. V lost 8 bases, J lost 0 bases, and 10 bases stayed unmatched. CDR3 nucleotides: TGTGCCAGCGCCCCGGGACAGGGGGCCCATGCAACTAATGAAAAACTGTTTTTT. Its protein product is CASAPGQGAHATNEKLFF.

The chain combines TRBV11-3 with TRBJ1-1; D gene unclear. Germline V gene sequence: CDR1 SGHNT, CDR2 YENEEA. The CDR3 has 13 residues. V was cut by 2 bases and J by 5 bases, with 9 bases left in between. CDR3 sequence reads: CASSLRSATEAFF. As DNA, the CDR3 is TGTGCCAGCAGCTTACGTTCGGCTACTGAAGCTTTCTTT. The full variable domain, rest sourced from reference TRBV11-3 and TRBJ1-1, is EAGVVQSPRYKIIEKKQPVAFWCNPISGHNTLYWYLQNLGQGPELLIRYENEEAVDDSQLPKDRFSAERLKGVDSTLKIQPAELGDSAVYLCASSLRSATEAFFGQGTRLTVV.

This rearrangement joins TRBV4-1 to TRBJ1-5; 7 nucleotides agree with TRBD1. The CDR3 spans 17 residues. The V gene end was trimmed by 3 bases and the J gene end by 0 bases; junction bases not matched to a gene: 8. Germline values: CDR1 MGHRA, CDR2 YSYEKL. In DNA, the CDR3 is TGCGCCAGCAGCCAGGCCGGGACAGAGATTAGCAATCAGCCCCAGCATTTT. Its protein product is CASSQAGTEISNQPQHF.

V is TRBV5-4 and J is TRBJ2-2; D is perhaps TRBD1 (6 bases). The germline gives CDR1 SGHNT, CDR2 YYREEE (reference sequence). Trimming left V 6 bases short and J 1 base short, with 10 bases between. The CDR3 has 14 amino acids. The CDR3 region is CASTGTQNTGELFF. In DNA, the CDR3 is TGTGCCAGCACCGGGACACAGAACACCGGGGAGCTGTTTTTT. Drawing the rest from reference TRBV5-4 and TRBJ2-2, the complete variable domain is ETGVTQSPTHLIKTRGQQVTLRCSSQSGHNTVSWYQQALGQGPQFIFQYYREEENGRGNFPPRFSGLQFPNYSSELNVNALELDDSALYLCASTGTQNTGELFFGEGSRLTVL.

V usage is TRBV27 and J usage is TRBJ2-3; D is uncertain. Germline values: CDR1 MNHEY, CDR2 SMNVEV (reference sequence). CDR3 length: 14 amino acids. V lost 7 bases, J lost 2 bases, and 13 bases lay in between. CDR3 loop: CASKPLGNTDTQYF. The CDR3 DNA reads TGTGCCAGCAAACCCCTGGGGAACACAGATACGCAGTATTTT.

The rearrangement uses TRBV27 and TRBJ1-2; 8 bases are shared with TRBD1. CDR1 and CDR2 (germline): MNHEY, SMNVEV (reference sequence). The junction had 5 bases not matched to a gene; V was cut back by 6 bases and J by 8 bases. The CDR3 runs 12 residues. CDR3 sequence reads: CASRRQGLGYTF. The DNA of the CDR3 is TGTGCCAGCAGGAGACAGGGGTTGGGCTACACCTTC.

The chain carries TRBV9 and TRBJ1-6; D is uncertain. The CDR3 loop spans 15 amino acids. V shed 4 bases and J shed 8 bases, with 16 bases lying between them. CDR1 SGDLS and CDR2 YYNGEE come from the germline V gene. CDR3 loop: CASSLGRRGDSPLHF. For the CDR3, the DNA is TGTGCCAGCAGCCTAGGTAGGCGGGGTGATTCACCCCTCCACTTT.

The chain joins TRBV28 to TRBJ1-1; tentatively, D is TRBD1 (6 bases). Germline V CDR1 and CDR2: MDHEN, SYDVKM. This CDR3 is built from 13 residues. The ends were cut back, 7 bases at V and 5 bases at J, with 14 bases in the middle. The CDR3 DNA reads TGTGCCAGCAAAAGGGTGGGGGCTACTGAAGCTTTCTTT. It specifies CASKRVGATEAFF.

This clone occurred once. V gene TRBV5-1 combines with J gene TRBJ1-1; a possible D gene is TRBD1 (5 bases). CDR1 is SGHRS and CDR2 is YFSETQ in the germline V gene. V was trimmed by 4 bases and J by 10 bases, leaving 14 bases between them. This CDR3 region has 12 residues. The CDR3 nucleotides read TGCGCCAGCAGCCGGGGGGTCGAGGGAGCTTTCTTT. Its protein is CASSRGVEGAFF.

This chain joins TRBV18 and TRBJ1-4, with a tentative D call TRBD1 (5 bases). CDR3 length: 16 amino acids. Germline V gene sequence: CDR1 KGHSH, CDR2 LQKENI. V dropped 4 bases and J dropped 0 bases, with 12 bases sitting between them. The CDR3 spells CASSLGQGATNEKLFF. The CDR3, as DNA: TGTGCCAGCTCACTCGGGCAAGGGGCAACTAATGAAAAACTGTTTTTT.

The chain's CDR3 is CASSVTLLGSPLHF. The CDR3 DNA reads as TGTGCCAGCAGCGTTACCCTGCTCGGGTCACCCCTCCACTTT. The J gene is TRBJ1-6, the V gene TRBV6-5, with D unclear. This CDR3 spans 14 amino acids. Trimming shortened V by 6 bases and J by 10 bases, and 16 bases separated the two germline ends. Germline V gives CDR1 MNHEY, CDR2 SVGAGI.

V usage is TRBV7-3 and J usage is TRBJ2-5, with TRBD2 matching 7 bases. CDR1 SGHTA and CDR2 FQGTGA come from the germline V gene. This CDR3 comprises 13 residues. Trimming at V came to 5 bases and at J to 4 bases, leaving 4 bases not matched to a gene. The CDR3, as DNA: TGTGCCAGCAGCCCCGGACTAGGAGAGACCCAGTACTTC. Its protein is CASSPGLGETQYF.

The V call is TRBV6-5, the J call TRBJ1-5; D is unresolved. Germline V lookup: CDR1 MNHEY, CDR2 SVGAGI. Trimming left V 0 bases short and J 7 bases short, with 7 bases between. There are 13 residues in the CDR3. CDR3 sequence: CASSYSITQPQHF. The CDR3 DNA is TGTGCCAGCAGTTACTCGATCACGCAGCCCCAGCATTTT.

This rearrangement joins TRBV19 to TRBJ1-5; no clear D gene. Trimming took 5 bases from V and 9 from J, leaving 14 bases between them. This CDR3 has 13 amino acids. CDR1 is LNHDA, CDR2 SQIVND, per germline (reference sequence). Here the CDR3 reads CASSVNSAGPQHF. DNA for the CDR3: TGTGCCAGTAGTGTGAACAGCGCCGGGCCCCAGCATTTT.

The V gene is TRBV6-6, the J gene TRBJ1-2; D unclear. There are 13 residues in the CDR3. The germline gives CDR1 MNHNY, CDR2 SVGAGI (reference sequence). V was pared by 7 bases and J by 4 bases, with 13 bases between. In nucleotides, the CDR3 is TGTGCCAGCATCGACCGGCCCTCCTATGGCTACACCTTC. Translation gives CASIDRPSYGYTF.

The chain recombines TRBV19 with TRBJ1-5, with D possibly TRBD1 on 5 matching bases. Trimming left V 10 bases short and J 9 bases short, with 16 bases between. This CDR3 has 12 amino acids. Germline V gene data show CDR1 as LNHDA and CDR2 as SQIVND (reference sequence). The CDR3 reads CAIKPSGPPQHF. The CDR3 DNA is TGTGCCATAAAGCCCTCGGGACCGCCCCAGCATTTT. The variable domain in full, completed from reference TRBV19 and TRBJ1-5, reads DGGITQSPKYLFRKEGQNVTLSCEQNLNHDAMYWYRQDPGQGLRLIYYSQIVNDFQKGDIAEGYSVSREKKESFPLTVTSAQKNPTAFYLCAIKPSGPPQHFGDGTRLSIL.

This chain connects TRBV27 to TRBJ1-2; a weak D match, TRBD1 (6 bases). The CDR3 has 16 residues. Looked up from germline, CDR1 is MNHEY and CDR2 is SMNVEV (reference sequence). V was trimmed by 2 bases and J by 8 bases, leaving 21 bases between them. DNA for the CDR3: TGTGCCAGCAGTTTACTGTGGGGGGCAGGGGCGCAAGGCTACACCTTC. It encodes CASSLLWGAGAQGYTF.

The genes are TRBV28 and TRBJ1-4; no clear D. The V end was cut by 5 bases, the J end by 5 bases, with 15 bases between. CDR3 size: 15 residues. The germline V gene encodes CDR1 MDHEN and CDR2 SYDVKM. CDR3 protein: CASSPPRRLNEKLFF. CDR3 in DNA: TGTGCCAGCAGTCCCCCCAGGAGGCTCAATGAAAAACTGTTTTTT.

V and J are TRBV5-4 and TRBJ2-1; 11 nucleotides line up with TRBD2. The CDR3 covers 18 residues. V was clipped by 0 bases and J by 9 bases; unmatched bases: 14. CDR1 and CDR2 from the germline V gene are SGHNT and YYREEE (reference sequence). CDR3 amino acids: CASSLELHATSGVGEQFF. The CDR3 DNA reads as TGTGCCAGCAGCTTGGAACTCCATGCGACTAGCGGGGTCGGTGAGCAGTTCTTC.

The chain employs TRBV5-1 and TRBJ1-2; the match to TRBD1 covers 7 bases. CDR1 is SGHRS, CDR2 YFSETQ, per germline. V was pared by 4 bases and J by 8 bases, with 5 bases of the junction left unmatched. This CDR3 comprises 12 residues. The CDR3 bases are TGCGCCAGCAGCGCGGACAGGTGGGGCTACACCTTC. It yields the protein CASSADRWGYTF.